This TCR beta chain came from a study of shared clonotypes between healthy human individuals. Study-wide findings and caveats: With few donors, the genetic and exposure-history diversity represented was limited.

Per germline, CDR1 MNHEY and CDR2 SMNVEV (reference sequence). Trimming stripped 6 bases from V and 4 bases from J, with 13 bases between. The CDR3 runs to 13 residues. This clone was picked up one time. Its specificity is not known. The method was immunoSEQ multiplex PCR; TCRdb's version includes in-frame clones alone and lacks a portion of them. The top ten clones hold approximately 1.5% of a sample with roughly 1,100,000 clones, roughly 80% of them seen once. Sequencing input: memory CD4+ T cells sorted from blood. Subset denoted: CD45RA-negative fraction. V is TRBV27 and J is TRBJ2-7, with TRBD1 as a possible D gene (5 bases). The origin of this receptor is a man aged 18 to 29 in good health. DNA for the CDR3: TGTGCCAGCAGGGAACAAGGGGAATACGAGCAGTACTTC. It encodes CASREQGEYEQYF.